A selection of T cell receptor beta chains follows, all from one sample in a study of T cell responses to AZD1222 COVID-19 vaccine. Profiled with immunoSEQ multiplex PCR; TCRdb holds only in-frame clones, not every one. Counted here are about 110,000 clones, about 86% occurring once; the ten biggest clones make up under 10%. Source: peripheral blood, taken on day 0 of AZD1222 vaccination. The receptors stem from an adult in good health. Both conserved end residues are part of each CDR3. D genes are given only for firm matches. For some rows the clone size is stated as once, few or many, or as a class when expanded; others skip it.

D gene	J gene	V gene	clone size	CDR3 protein	CDR3 DNA
TRBD1	TRBJ1-1	TRBV2	NA	CASSDRGASEAFF	TGTGCCAGCAGTGACAGGGGGGCGTCTGAAGCTTTCTTT
TRBD1	TRBJ2-4	TRBV25-1	NA	CASSRTGENIQYF	TGTGCCAGCAGCAGGACAGGGGAAAACATTCAGTACTTC
NA	TRBJ1-1	TRBV30	NA	CAWSVVDAFF	TGTGCCTGGAGTGTAGTTGACGCTTTCTTT
NA	TRBJ1-3	TRBV5-1	once	CASSLGGRYSGNTIYF	TGCGCCAGCAGCTTGGGGGGACGGTACTCTGGAAACACCATATATTTT
NA	TRBJ1-1	TRBV15	NA	CATSTGRVTEAFF	TGTGCCACCAGCACAGGGAGGGTCACTGAAGCTTTCTTT
TRBD2	TRBJ2-1	TRBV7-9	NA	CASSRTRTSGTYEQFF	TGTGCCAGCAGCCGGACCCGGACTAGCGGGACTTATGAGCAGTTCTTC
NA	TRBJ2-1	TRBV18	NA	CASSPNAADSYNEQFF	TGTGCCAGCTCACCAAACGCCGCAGACAGCTACAATGAGCAGTTCTTC
NA	TRBJ1-2	TRBV5-1	NA	CASSPTPHANYGYTF	TGCGCCAGCAGCCCCACACCCCACGCTAACTATGGCTACACCTTC
NA	TRBJ1-5	TRBV5-6	few	CASNMGHLSNQPQHF	TGTGCCAGCAATATGGGACACCTTAGCAATCAGCCCCAGCATTTT
TRBD1	TRBJ1-5	TRBV5-1	NA	CASSHGTGENQPQHF	TGCGCCAGCAGCCACGGGACAGGGGAAAATCAGCCCCAGCATTTT
NA	TRBJ2-6	TRBV15	NA	CATSRSHGFGTQNSGANVLTF	TGTGCCACCAGCAGGTCTCACGGCTTCGGGACGCAAAACTCTGGGGCCAACGTCCTGACTTTC
NA	TRBJ2-5	TRBV6-2/TRBV6-3	NA	CASSRRRDETQYF	TGTGCCAGCAGCCGCCGCCGGGACGAGACCCAGTACTTC
TRBD1	TRBJ1-1	TRBV7-2	NA	CASSGQGIRDTEAFF	TGTGCCAGCAGTGGACAGGGGATTAGGGACACTGAAGCTTTCTTT
NA	TRBJ1-5	TRBV2	NA	CASTLPLNVQPQHF	TGTGCCAGCACTCTACCCCTCAATGTTCAGCCCCAGCATTTT
TRBD1	TRBJ2-3	TRBV11-2	NA	CASSQQGAGADTQYF	TGTGCCAGCAGCCAACAGGGGGCAGGCGCAGATACGCAGTATTTT
TRBD1	TRBJ1-4	TRBV30	NA	CARGGQGYEKLFF	TGTGCCCGAGGGGGACAGGGTTACGAAAAACTGTTTTTT
NA	TRBJ2-7	TRBV6-5	NA	CASTGVNGGEQYF	TGTGCCAGCACCGGGGTGAACGGGGGCGAGCAGTACTTC
TRBD2	TRBJ2-7	TRBV7-2	NA	CASSLTSGRYEQYF	TGTGCCAGCAGCTTGACTAGCGGGAGATACGAGCAGTACTTC
NA	TRBJ2-1	TRBV9	NA	CASSVTGAHNEQFF	TGTGCCAGCAGCGTTACAGGAGCCCACAATGAGCAGTTCTTC
NA	TRBJ2-3	TRBV7-2	NA	CASSPQGGGIADTQYF	TGTGCCAGCAGCCCCCAAGGGGGCGGGATCGCAGATACGCAGTATTTT
TRBD1	TRBJ1-2	TRBV19	NA	CASSAYLDRGSIYGYTF	TGTGCCAGTAGTGCCTACCTTGACAGGGGAAGTATCTATGGCTACACCTTC
NA	TRBJ2-3	TRBV5-1	NA	CASSPEGVVLDTQYF	TGCGCCAGCAGCCCCGAGGGGGTAGTTTTGGATACGCAGTATTTT
NA	TRBJ2-7	TRBV19	once	CASSIPGRWEQYF	TGTGCCAGTAGTATACCGGGTCGATGGGAGCAGTACTTC
TRBD1	TRBJ1-1	TRBV6-1	NA	CASSALPGQLMNTEAFF	TGTGCCAGCAGTGCCCTACCGGGACAGTTAATGAACACTGAAGCTTTCTTT
TRBD1	TRBJ1-1	TRBV6-2/TRBV6-3	NA	CASSIAGGSEAFF	TGTGCCAGCAGTATAGCAGGGGGGAGTGAAGCTTTCTTT
NA	TRBJ2-2	TRBV5-4	NA	CASSGGPQGPGELFF	TGTGCCAGCAGCGGAGGTCCTCAGGGACCCGGGGAGCTGTTTTTT
NA	TRBJ1-5	TRBV6-1	NA	CASSDEGRQPQHF	TGTGCCAGCAGTGACGAGGGTCGGCAGCCCCAGCATTTT
TRBD2	TRBJ2-5	TRBV15	once	CATSRLGLAGLETQYF	TGTGCCACCAGCAGGTTGGGCCTAGCGGGATTAGAGACCCAGTACTTC
NA	TRBJ1-1	TRBV7-9	NA	CASSGTVAEAFF	TGTGCCAGCAGCGGCACGGTCGCTGAAGCTTTCTTT
NA	TRBJ2-2	TRBV5-5	NA	CASSWTTGELFF	TGTGCCAGCAGCTGGACAACAGGGGAGCTGTTTTTT
NA	TRBJ1-2	TRBV18	once	CASSPEGNYGYTF	TGTGCCAGCTCACCAGAAGGGAACTATGGCTACACCTTC
NA	TRBJ1-6	TRBV2	NA	CASSDLIDSPLHF	TGTGCCAGCAGTGATTTGATTGATTCACCCCTCCACTTT
NA	TRBJ1-6	TRBV28	NA	CASSSPVTGLNSPLHF	TGTGCCAGCAGTTCCCCCGTGACGGGACTCAATTCACCCCTCCACTTT
TRBD2	TRBJ2-1	TRBV29-1	NA	CSGGGLAVYNEQFF	TGCAGCGGGGGAGGTCTAGCGGTATACAATGAGCAGTTCTTC
TRBD2	TRBJ2-3	TRBV28	NA	CASKSGGATDTQYF	TGTGCCAGCAAGAGCGGGGGGGCGACAGATACGCAGTATTTT
NA	TRBJ2-5	TRBV3-1/TRBV3-2	NA	CASSLQETQYF	TGTGCCAGCAGCCTACAAGAGACCCAGTACTTC
TRBD1	TRBJ1-4	TRBV5-1	NA	CASSWGTGGNEKLFF	TGCGCCAGCAGCTGGGGGACAGGGGGAAATGAAAAACTGTTTTTT
NA	TRBJ2-7	TRBV30	NA	CAWSVPFGTLSYEQYF	TGTGCCTGGAGTGTACCCTTCGGGACACTGTCCTACGAGCAGTACTTC
TRBD1	TRBJ1-4	TRBV2	NA	CASSARTGRGKLFF	TGTGCCAGCAGTGCCAGGACAGGGCGCGGGAAACTGTTTTTT
NA	TRBJ1-2	TRBV28	NA	CASSDMTTGNYGYTF	TGTGCCAGCAGCGATATGACGACAGGAAACTATGGCTACACCTTC
NA	TRBJ2-5	TRBV3-1/TRBV3-2	NA	CASSHSRKQYQETQYF	TGTGCCAGCAGCCACTCTAGGAAGCAGTACCAAGAGACCCAGTACTTC
NA	TRBJ2-2	TRBV27	NA	CASSFDGDNTGELFF	TGTGCCAGCAGTTTTGACGGGGATAACACCGGGGAGCTGTTTTTT
TRBD1	TRBJ1-2	TRBV3-1/TRBV3-2	NA	CASSLGTGAYGYTF	TGTGCCAGCAGCCTCGGGACAGGGGCGTATGGCTACACCTTC
NA	TRBJ2-1	TRBV3-1/TRBV3-2	NA	CASSGDGANEQFF	TGTGCCAGCAGCGGCGATGGGGCCAATGAGCAGTTCTTC
TRBD1	TRBJ1-1	TRBV5-1	NA	CASSFVTGGTEAFF	TGCGCCAGCAGCTTTGTGACAGGGGGCACTGAAGCTTTCTTT
NA	TRBJ2-3	TRBV19	NA	CASSMVGQVDTQYF	TGTGCCAGTAGTATGGTGGGGCAGGTGGATACGCAGTATTTT